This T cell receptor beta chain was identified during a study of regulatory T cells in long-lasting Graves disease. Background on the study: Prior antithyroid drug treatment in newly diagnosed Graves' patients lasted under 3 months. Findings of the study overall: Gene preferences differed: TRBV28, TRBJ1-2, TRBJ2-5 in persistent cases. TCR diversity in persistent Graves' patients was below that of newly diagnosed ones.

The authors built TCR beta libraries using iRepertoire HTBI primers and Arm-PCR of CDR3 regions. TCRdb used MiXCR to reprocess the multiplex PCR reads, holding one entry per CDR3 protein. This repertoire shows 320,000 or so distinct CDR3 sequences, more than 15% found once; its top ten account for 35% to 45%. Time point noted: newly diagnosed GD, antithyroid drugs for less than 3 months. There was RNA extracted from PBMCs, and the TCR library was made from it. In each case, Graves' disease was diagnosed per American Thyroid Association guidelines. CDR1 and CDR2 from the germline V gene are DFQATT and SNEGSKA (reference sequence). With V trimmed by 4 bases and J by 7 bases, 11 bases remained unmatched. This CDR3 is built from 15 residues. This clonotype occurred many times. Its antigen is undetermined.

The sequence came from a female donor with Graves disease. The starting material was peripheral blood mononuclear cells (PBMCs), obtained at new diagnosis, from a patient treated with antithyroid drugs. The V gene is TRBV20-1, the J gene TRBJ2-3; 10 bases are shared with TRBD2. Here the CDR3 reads CSATVLAGEHNTQYF. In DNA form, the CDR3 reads TGCAGTGCTACCGTTCTAGCGGGAGAGCATAATACGCAGTATTTT.